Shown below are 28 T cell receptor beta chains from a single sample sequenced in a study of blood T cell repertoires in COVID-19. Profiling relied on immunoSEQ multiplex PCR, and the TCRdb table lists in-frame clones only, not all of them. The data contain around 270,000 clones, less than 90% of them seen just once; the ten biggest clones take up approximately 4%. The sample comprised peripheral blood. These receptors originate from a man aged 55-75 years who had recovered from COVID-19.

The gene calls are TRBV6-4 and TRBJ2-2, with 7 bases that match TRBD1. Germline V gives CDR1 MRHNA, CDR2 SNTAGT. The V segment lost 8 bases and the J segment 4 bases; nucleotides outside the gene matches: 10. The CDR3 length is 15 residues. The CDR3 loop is CASSPEDRITGELFF. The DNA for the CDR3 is TGTGCCAGCTCGCCTGAGGACAGGATCACCGGGGAGCTGTTTTTT.

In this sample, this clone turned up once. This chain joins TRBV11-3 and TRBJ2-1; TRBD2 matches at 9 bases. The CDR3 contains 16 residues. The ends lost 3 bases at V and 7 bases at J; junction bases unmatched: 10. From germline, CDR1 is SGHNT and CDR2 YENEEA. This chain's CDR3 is CASSFGGGGAGNEQFF. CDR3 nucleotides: TGTGCCAGCAGCTTCGGTGGCGGGGGGGCCGGGAATGAGCAGTTCTTC.

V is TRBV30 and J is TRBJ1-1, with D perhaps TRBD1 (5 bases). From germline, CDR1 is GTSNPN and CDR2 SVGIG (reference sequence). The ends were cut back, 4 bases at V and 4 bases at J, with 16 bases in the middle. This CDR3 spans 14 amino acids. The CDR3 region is CAWIIPGSSTEAFF. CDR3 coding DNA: TGTGCCTGGATCATCCCAGGGTCTAGCACTGAAGCTTTCTTT.

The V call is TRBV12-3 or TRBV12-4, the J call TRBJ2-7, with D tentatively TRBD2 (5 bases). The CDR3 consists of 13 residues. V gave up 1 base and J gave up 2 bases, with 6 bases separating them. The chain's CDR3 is CASSLGETYEQYF. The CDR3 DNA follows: TGTGCCAGCAGTTTAGGGGAGACCTACGAGCAGTACTTC.

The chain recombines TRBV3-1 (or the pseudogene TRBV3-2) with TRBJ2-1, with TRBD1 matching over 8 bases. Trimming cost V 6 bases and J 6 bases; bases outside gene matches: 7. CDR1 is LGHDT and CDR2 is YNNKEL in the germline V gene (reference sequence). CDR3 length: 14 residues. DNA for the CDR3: TGTGCCAGCAGGCAGACAGGGGTTGCCAATGAGCAGTTCTTC. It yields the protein CASRQTGVANEQFF.

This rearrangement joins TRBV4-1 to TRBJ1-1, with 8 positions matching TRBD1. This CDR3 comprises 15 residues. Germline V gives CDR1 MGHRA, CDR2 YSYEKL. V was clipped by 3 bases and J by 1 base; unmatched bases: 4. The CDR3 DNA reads TGCGCCAGCAGCCAGCTGGACAGGGAGAACACTGAAGCTTTCTTT. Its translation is CASSQLDRENTEAFF.

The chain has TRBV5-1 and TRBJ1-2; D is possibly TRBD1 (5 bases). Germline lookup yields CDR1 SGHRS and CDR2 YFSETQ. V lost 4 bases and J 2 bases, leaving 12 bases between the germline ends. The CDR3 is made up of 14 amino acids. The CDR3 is CASSPGDRNYGYTF. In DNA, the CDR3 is TGCGCCAGCAGCCCGGGGGACCGAAACTATGGCTACACCTTC. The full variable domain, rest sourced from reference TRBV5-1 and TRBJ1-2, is KAGVTQTPRYLIKTRGQQVTLSCSPISGHRSVSWYQQTPGQGLQFLFEYFSETQRNKGNFPGRFSGRQFSNSRSEMNVSTLELGDSALYLCASSPGDRNYGYTFGSGTRLTVV.

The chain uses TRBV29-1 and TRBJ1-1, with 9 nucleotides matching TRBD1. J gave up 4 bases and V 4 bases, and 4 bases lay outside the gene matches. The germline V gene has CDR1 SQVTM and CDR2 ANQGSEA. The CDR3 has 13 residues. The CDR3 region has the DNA TGCAGCGTTGTAGACAGGGGGGCCACTGAAGCTTTCTTT. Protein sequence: CSVVDRGATEAFF.

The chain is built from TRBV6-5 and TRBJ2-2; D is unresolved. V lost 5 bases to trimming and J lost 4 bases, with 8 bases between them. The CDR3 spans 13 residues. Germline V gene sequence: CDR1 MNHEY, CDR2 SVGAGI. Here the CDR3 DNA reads TGTGCCAGCAGTCCCCGTCTCACCGGGGAGCTGTTTTTT. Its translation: CASSPRLTGELFF.

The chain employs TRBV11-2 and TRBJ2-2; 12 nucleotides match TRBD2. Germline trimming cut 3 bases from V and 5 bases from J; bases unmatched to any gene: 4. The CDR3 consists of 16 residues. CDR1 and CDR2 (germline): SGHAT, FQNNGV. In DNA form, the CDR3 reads TGTGCCAGCAGCTTGACTAGCGGGGGTTTAACCGGGGAGCTGTTTTTT. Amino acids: CASSLTSGGLTGELFF.

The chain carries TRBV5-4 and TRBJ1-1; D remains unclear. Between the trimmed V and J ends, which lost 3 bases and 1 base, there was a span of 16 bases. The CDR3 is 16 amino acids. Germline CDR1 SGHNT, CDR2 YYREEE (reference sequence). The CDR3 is CASSSPVGSGNTEAFF. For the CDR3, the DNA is TGTGCCAGCAGCTCCCCCGTCGGCAGCGGGAACACTGAAGCTTTCTTT.

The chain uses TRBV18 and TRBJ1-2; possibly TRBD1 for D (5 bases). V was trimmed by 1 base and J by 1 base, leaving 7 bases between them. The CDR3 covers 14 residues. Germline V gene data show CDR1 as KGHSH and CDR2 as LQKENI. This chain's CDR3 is CASSPQGNNYGYTF. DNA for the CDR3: TGTGCCAGCTCACCACAGGGGAATAACTATGGCTACACCTTC. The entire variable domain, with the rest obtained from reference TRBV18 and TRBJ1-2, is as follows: NAGVMQNPRHLVRRRGQEARLRCSPMKGHSHVYWYRQLPEEGLKFMVYLQKENIIDESGMPKERFSAEFPKEGPSILRIQQVVRGDSAAYFCASSPQGNNYGYTFGSGTRLTVV.

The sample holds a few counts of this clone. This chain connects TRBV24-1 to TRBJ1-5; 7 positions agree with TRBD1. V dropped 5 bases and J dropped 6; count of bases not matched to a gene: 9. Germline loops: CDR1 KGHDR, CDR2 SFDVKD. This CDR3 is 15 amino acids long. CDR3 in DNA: TGTGCCACCAGTGGGGTAGGGGGCGGAGGTCAGCCCCAGCATTTT. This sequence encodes CATSGVGGGGQPQHF.

CDR3 region: CASSVGLATAGELFF. The CDR3 DNA reads TGTGCCAGCAGCGTAGGACTAGCGACCGCCGGGGAGCTGTTTTTT. This chain links TRBV9 with TRBJ2-2; 8 positions agree with TRBD2. The V and J ends lost 0 bases and 6 bases, in that order; junction bases with no gene match: 4. Germline V CDR1 and CDR2: SGDLS, YYNGEE. The CDR3 length is 15 residues. Complete variable domain (other parts from reference TRBV9 and TRBJ2-2): DSGVTQTPKHLITATGQRVTLRCSPRSGDLSVYWYQQSLDQGLQFLIQYYNGEERAKGNILERFSAQQFPDLHSELNLSSLELGDSALYFCASSVGLATAGELFFGEGSRLTVL.

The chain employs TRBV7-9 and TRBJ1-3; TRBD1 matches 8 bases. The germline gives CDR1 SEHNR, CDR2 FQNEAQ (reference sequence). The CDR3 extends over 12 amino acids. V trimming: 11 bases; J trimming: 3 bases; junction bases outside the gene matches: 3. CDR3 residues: CALRGRGNTIYF. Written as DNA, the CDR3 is TGTGCCCTCAGGGGGCGTGGAAACACCATATATTTT.

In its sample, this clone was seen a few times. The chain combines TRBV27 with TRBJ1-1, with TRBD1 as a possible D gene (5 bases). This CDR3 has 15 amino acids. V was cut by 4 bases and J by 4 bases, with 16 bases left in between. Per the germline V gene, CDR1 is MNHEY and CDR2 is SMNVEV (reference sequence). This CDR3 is CASSYRGFETTEAFF. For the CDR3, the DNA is TGTGCCAGCAGTTATAGGGGATTTGAGACCACTGAAGCTTTCTTT.

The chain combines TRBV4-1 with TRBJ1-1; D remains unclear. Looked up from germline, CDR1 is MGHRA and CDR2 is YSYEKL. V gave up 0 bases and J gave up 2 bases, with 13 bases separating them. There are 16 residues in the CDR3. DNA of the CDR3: TGCGCCAGCAGCCAAGATCGGGGAGGGAGCAACACTGAAGCTTTCTTT. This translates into CASSQDRGGSNTEAFF.

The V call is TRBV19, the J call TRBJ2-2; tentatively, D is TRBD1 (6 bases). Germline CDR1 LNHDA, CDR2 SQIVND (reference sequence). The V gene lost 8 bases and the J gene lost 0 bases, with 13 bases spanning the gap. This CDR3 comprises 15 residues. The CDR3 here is CASFKDRSNTGELFF. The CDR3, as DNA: TGTGCCAGTTTTAAAGACAGGTCGAACACCGGGGAGCTGTTTTTT.

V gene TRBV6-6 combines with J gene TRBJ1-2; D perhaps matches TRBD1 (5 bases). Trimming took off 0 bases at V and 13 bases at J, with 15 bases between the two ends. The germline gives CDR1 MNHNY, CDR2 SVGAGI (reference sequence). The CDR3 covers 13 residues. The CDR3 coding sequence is TGTGCCAGCAGTTACTCTGGGGGACTCATAGGCACCTTC. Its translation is CASSYSGGLIGTF.

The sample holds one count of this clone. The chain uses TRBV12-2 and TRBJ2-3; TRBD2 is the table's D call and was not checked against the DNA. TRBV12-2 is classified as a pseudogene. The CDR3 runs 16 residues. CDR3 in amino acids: CASRYDKRGITDTQYF. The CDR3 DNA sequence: TGTGCAAGTCGCTATGACAAGCGGGGGATTACAGATACGCAGTATTTT.

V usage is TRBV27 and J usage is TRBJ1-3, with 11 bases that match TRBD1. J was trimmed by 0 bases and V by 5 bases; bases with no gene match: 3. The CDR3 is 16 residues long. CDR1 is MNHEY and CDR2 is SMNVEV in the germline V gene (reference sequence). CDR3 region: CASSMGQGVSGNTIYF. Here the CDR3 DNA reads TGTGCCAGCAGTATGGGACAGGGGGTCTCTGGAAACACCATATATTTT.

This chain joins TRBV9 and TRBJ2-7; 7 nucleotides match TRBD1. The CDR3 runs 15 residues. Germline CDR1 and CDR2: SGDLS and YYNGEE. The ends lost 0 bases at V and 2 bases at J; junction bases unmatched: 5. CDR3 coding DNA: TGTGCCAGCAGCGTAGATGAGGACAGGACCTACGAGCAGTACTTC. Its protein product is CASSVDEDRTYEQYF. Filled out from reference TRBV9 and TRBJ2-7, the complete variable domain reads DSGVTQTPKHLITATGQRVTLRCSPRSGDLSVYWYQQSLDQGLQFLIQYYNGEERAKGNILERFSAQQFPDLHSELNLSSLELGDSALYFCASSVDEDRTYEQYFGPGTRLTVT.

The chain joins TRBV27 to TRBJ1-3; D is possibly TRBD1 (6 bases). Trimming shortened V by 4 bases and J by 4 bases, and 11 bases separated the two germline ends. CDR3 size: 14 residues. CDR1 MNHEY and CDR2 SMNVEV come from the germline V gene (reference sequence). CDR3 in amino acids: CASSSAGVGNTIYF. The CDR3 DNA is TGTGCCAGCAGTTCGGCAGGGGTCGGAAACACCATATATTTT.

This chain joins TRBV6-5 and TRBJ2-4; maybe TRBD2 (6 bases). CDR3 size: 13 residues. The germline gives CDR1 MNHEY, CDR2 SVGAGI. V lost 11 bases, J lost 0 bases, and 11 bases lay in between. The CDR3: CAGRGAAKNIQYF. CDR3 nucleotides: TGTGCCGGGCGCGGGGCAGCCAAAAACATTCAGTACTTC.

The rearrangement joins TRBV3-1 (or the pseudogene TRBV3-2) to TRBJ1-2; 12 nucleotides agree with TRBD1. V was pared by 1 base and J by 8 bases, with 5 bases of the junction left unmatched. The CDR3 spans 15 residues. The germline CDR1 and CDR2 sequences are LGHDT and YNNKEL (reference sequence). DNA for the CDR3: TGTGCCAGCAGCCAAGTCGGGACAGGGGGCAGAGGCTACACCTTC. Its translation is CASSQVGTGGRGYTF.

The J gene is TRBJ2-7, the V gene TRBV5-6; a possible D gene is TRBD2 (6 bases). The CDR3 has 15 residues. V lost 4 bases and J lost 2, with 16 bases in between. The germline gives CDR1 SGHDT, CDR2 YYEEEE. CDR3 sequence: CASSRSGVRPYEQYF. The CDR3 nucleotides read TGTGCCAGCAGCCGCTCGGGGGTCCGTCCCTACGAGCAGTACTTC.

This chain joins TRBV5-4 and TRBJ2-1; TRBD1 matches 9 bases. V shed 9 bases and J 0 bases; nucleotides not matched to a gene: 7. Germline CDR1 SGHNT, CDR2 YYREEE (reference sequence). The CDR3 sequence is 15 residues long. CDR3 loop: CAMRRDRVSYNEQFF. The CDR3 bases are TGTGCCATGCGGCGGGACAGGGTCTCCTACAATGAGCAGTTCTTC.

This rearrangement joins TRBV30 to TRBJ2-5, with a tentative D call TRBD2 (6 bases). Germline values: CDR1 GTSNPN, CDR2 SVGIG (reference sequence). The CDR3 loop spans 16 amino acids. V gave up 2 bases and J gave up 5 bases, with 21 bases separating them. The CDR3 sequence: CAWSPETSRGRETQYF. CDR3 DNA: TGTGCCTGGAGTCCAGAGACTAGTAGGGGTCGGGAGACCCAGTACTTC.